This entry describes one TCR beta chain. Treatment here: preoperative locoregional IRX-2 cytokine immunotherapy. Samples came from a phase Ib trial of preoperative locoregional IRX-2 cytokine immunotherapy. TCRdb's table, derived via immunoSEQ multiplex PCR, lists solely in-frame clones and lacks some. The table includes around 40,000 clones, roughly 80% detected once. The sample belongs to a study of preoperative IRX-2 immunotherapy in early breast cancer. The sequencing used tumor tissue, collected after IRX-2 immunotherapy. This TCR was sampled from a human donor with breast cancer.

The CDR3 DNA reads TGTGCCAGTAGGCTAGCTACAGGGGGGGCCAACGTCCTGACTTTC. It specifies CASRLATGGANVLTF. The V and J genes are TRBV19 and TRBJ2-6; a possible D gene is TRBD1 (6 bases). V was clipped by 6 bases and J by 4 bases, with 13 bases between them. Per germline, CDR1 LNHDA and CDR2 SQIVND (reference sequence). CDR3 length: 15 residues.